This T cell receptor (beta chain) was retrieved from a study of cytomegalovirus exposure and HLA in healthy donors. Study results and limitations: The later analysis indicated that the majority of CMV-associated TCR beta chains appeared HLA-restricted.

The PCR had 60 Vbeta and 13 Jbeta primers. Clones were read by immunoSEQ multiplex PCR, and TCRdb kept only the in-frame ones, dropping some. The sample lists over 65,000 clones; roughly 80% were seen once. Notes on this clone: Its specificity is not known.

The ends were cut back, 1 base at V and 10 bases at J, with 11 bases in the middle. Germline CDR1 and CDR2: SGHTA and FQGNSA. This CDR3 comprises 13 residues. Specimen: PBMCs. The chain combines TRBV7-2 with TRBJ2-1; TRBD2 might be the D (6 bases). The origin of this receptor is a woman in her 30s in good health and CMV-seronegative. CDR3 DNA sequence: TGTGCCAGCAGCTTAGTCGGGGGAGGAGAGCAGTTCTTC. It is translated as CASSLVGGGEQFF. The full variable domain, its missing parts supplied by reference TRBV7-2 and TRBJ2-1, is GAGVSQSPSNKVTEKGKDVELRCDPISGHTALYWYRQSLGQGLEFLIYFQGNSAPDKSGLPSDRFSAERTGGSVSTLTIQRTQQEDSAVYLCASSLVGGGEQFFGPGTRLTVL.